The 27 T cell receptor beta chains listed next were all sequenced from one sample in a study of blood T cell repertoires in COVID-19. Some clones are missing from TCRdb's copy, which holds only in-frame ones; the method was immunoSEQ multiplex PCR. The sample consists of 200,000 to 250,000 clones, 81% of them appearing once. Sequenced material: PBMCs or T cells enriched from blood (not recorded which). The receptors were gathered from a woman between 45 and 65 years old with acute COVID-19.

This chain connects TRBV5-6 to TRBJ1-2, with 9 bases matching TRBD1. The germline gives CDR1 SGHDT, CDR2 YYEEEE. J was trimmed by 8 bases and V by 0 bases; bases with no gene match: 8. This CDR3 is 15 amino acids long. CDR3 sequence: CASSLEGTGTWGYTF. In DNA, the CDR3 is TGTGCCAGCAGCTTGGAAGGGACAGGGACTTGGGGCTACACCTTC. The complete variable domain, with remaining parts taken from reference TRBV5-6 and TRBJ1-2, reads DAGVTQSPTHLIKTRGQQVTLRCSPKSGHDTVSWYQQALGQGPQFIFQYYEEEERQRGNFPDRFSGHQFPNYSSELNVNALLLGDSALYLCASSLEGTGTWGYTFGSGTRLTVV.

The V and J genes are TRBV27 and TRBJ2-1, with 10 positions matching TRBD2. The CDR3 extends over 16 amino acids. Germline-derived CDR1 and CDR2 are MNHEY and SMNVEV (reference sequence). J was trimmed by 3 bases and V by 6 bases; bases with no gene match: 8. The CDR3 region has the DNA TGTGCCAGCAGCGAAAGCGGGAGGGCCTTCTACAATGAGCAGTTCTTC. Translation gives CASSESGRAFYNEQFF.

The rearrangement uses TRBV5-1 and TRBJ2-3; 10 nucleotides align to TRBD2. The J segment lost 2 bases and the V segment lost 4 bases, leaving 7 bases of the junction unmatched. The germline V gene encodes CDR1 SGHRS and CDR2 YFSETQ. This CDR3 comprises 16 residues. The DNA for the CDR3 is TGCGCCAGCAGCCCCCTAGCGGGGGTTACCACAGATACGCAGTATTTT. This codes for CASSPLAGVTTDTQYF.

The chain links TRBV25-1 to TRBJ1-4; 7 nucleotides line up with TRBD1. Looked up from germline, CDR1 is MGHDK and CDR2 is SYGVNS. V lost 6 bases to trimming and J lost 7 bases; unmatched junction nucleotides: 8. CDR3 length: 14 residues. Written as DNA, the CDR3 is TGTGCCAGCAGAATGACAGGGCGGGGTGAAAAACTGTTTTTT. Its translation: CASRMTGRGEKLFF.

This clone appeared a few times. This chain joins TRBV9 and TRBJ1-1, with D possibly TRBD1 on 6 matching bases. This CDR3 spans 14 amino acids. Germline assignment: CDR1 SGDLS and CDR2 YYNGEE. V dropped 6 bases and J dropped 3 bases, with 15 bases sitting between them. In nucleotides, the CDR3 is TGTGCCAGCACCCCGAGGGGGTTAGACACTGAAGCTTTCTTT. Translation gives CASTPRGLDTEAFF.

The genes are TRBV15 and TRBJ1-1; D gene ambiguous. Germline CDR1 is LNHNV and CDR2 is YYDKDF (reference sequence). Trimming shortened V by 3 bases and J by 1 base, and 9 bases separated the two germline ends. This CDR3 is built from 14 residues. CDR3 residues: CATSSQIENTEAFF. The CDR3 nucleotides read TGTGCCACCAGCAGCCAGATTGAGAACACTGAAGCTTTCTTT.

This clone was detected once. The chain recombines TRBV6-2 or TRBV6-3 with TRBJ1-1; 7 nucleotides line up with TRBD1. The V gene end was trimmed by 4 bases and the J gene end by 9 bases; junction bases not matched to a gene: 5. The CDR3 is 12 residues long. The germline CDR1 and CDR2 sequences are MNHEY and SVGEGT. The CDR3 region is CASSLTRGQAFF. CDR3 coding DNA: TGTGCCAGCAGTTTAACGAGGGGGCAAGCTTTCTTT.

This rearrangement joins TRBV5-1 to TRBJ2-7; 10 bases are shared with TRBD1. Trimming cost V 4 bases and J 4 bases; bases outside gene matches: 8. Germline V gives CDR1 SGHRS, CDR2 YFSETQ. The CDR3 is 15 residues long. The CDR3 DNA reads TGCGCCAGCAGCACCGGACAGGGGGGCGTATACGAGCAGTACTTC. Its protein is CASSTGQGGVYEQYF.

V and J are TRBV3-1 (or the pseudogene TRBV3-2) and TRBJ1-2; D is unclear. Germline CDR1 is LGHDT and CDR2 is YNNKEL (reference sequence). The V end was cut by 2 bases, the J end by 8 bases, with 9 bases between. CDR3 size: 12 residues. In nucleotides, the CDR3 is TGTGCCAGCAGCCAATCAGTAATGGGCTACACCTTC. Translation: CASSQSVMGYTF.

The chain couples TRBV6-1 to TRBJ1-1; TRBD1 is a possible D gene (5 bases). Germline V gene lookup returns CDR1 MNHNS and CDR2 SASEGT. V lost 0 bases and J 2 bases, leaving 7 bases between the germline ends. This CDR3 is 14 amino acids long. DNA for the CDR3: TGTGCCAGCAGTGAAGCTTGGGGCAACACTGAAGCTTTCTTT. It encodes CASSEAWGNTEAFF.

The V and J genes are TRBV28 and TRBJ1-2; possible D gene TRBD1, 5 bases. The ends were cut back, 1 base at V and 6 bases at J, with 9 bases in the middle. Germline V gene data show CDR1 as MDHEN and CDR2 as SYDVKM. The CDR3 sequence is 13 residues long. CDR3 sequence reads: CASSLSGGDGYTF. CDR3 bases: TGTGCCAGCAGTTTATCCGGGGGGGATGGCTACACCTTC.

The chain is built from TRBV19 and TRBJ1-2; no clear D. V lost 0 bases to trimming and J lost 5 bases, with 10 bases between them. CDR1 is LNHDA and CDR2 is SQIVND in the germline V gene (reference sequence). CDR3 size: 14 residues. In DNA form, the CDR3 reads TGTGCCAGTAGTATAGATTCAGGCCGGTATGGCTACACCTTC. Encoded protein: CASSIDSGRYGYTF.

This clone occurred a few times. CDR3 in amino acids: CASSSLMLSTDTQYF. DNA for the CDR3: TGTGCCAGCAGCTCCCTAATGCTTAGCACAGATACGCAGTATTTT. The V gene is TRBV7-6, the J gene TRBJ2-3; D is unclear. The germline V and J ends were trimmed by 4 bases and 0 bases, with 11 bases remaining between them. This CDR3 spans 15 amino acids. The V gene's germline CDR1 is SGHVS and CDR2 FNYEAQ. Drawing the rest from reference TRBV7-6 and TRBJ2-3, the complete variable domain is GAGVSQSPRYKVTKRGQDVALRCDPISGHVSLYWYRQALGQGPEFLTYFNYEAQQDKSGLPNDRFSAERPEGSISTLTIQRTEQRDSAMYRCASSSLMLSTDTQYFGPGTRLTVL.

This clone was picked up a small number of times. This chain joins TRBV5-8 and TRBJ2-7, with TRBD1 as a possible D gene (5 bases). Trimming pared 4 bases from V and 4 bases from J, leaving 18 bases between. Germline V gene sequence: CDR1 SGHTS, CDR2 YDEGEE. The length of the CDR3 is 15 residues. The CDR3 is CASSHRLSQFYEQYF. DNA for the CDR3: TGTGCCAGCAGCCACAGGTTATCCCAATTTTACGAGCAGTACTTC.

DNA of the CDR3: TGTGCCAGCAGGGCAGGCCCCAGGGGAGGGAGCACAGATACGCAGTATTTT. This translates into CASRAGPRGGSTDTQYF. V and J are TRBV2 and TRBJ2-3; maybe TRBD2 (7 bases). V was cut by 6 bases and J by 0 bases, with 19 bases left in between. Germline V gene sequence: CDR1 SNHLY, CDR2 FYNNEI. This CDR3 is 17 amino acids long.

The J gene is TRBJ2-1, the V gene TRBV19; D may be TRBD1 (6 bases). V was trimmed by 8 bases and J by 0 bases, leaving 11 bases between them. The germline V gene has CDR1 LNHDA and CDR2 SQIVND (reference sequence). The CDR3 covers 14 residues. The CDR3 is CASLGTPSYNEQFF. CDR3 nucleotide sequence: TGTGCCAGTCTAGGGACACCCTCCTACAATGAGCAGTTCTTC.

J is TRBJ2-6 and V is TRBV18; D remains unclear. Germline V gene data show CDR1 as KGHSH and CDR2 as LQKENI. V was pared by 6 bases and J by 1 base, with 10 bases between. The CDR3 runs 15 residues. Here the CDR3 DNA reads TGTGCCAGCTCGGCAGTTTGGTCTGGGGCCAACGTCCTGACTTTC. The encoded protein is CASSAVWSGANVLTF.

The V and J genes are TRBV11-2 and TRBJ2-7, with 8 positions matching TRBD2. The CDR3 runs 15 residues. J lost 3 bases, V lost 3 bases, and 7 bases had no gene match. Germline-derived CDR1 and CDR2 are SGHAT and FQNNGV. The DNA of the CDR3 is TGTGCCAGCAGCTTTACCAGCGGGAGCGACTACGAGCAGTACTTC. This sequence encodes CASSFTSGSDYEQYF.

The V and J genes are TRBV14 and TRBJ2-7; D call uncertain. Germline V gene lookup returns CDR1 SGHDN and CDR2 FVKESK. There are 11 residues in the CDR3. Trimming took 1 base from V and 9 from J, leaving 7 bases between them. DNA of the CDR3: TGTGCCAGCAGCCAAGGCCCCGGGCAGTACTTC. This codes for CASSQGPGQYF.

This rearrangement joins TRBV28 to TRBJ2-4; 7 bases match TRBD1. Germline-derived CDR1 and CDR2 are MDHEN and SYDVKM. The V gene end was trimmed by 8 bases and the J gene end by 3 bases; junction bases not matched to a gene: 10. The CDR3 runs to 15 residues. The CDR3 bases are TGTGCCAGCGCCGGGGCAGGGGGTTACAAAAACATTCAGTACTTC. Protein: CASAGAGGYKNIQYF.

The V gene is TRBV27, the J gene TRBJ1-1; D is unresolved. CDR1 is MNHEY, CDR2 SMNVEV, per germline (reference sequence). The CDR3 loop spans 13 amino acids. V was trimmed by 4 bases and J by 5 bases, leaving 11 bases between them. The CDR3 coding sequence is TGTGCCAGCAGTTCCCAACGAGGTACTGAAGCTTTCTTT. Translating gives CASSSQRGTEAFF.

J is TRBJ2-7 and V is TRBV19; possibly TRBD1 for D (6 bases). This CDR3 contains 15 residues. Trimming shortened V by 3 bases and J by 9 bases, and 21 bases separated the two germline ends. The germline V gene has CDR1 LNHDA and CDR2 SQIVND (reference sequence). CDR3 nucleotide sequence: TGTGCCAGTAGTATGTCGACAGGTAGGGAGTCGGGGCAGTACTTC. This sequence encodes CASSMSTGRESGQYF.

The rearrangement joins TRBV2 to TRBJ2-3; D perhaps matches TRBD2 (6 bases). Trimming took off 7 bases at V and 1 base at J, with 15 bases between the two ends. The germline gives CDR1 SNHLY, CDR2 FYNNEI. CDR3 length: 15 residues. The CDR3 nucleotides read TGTGCCAGCAAGGCTACGGGGGAACGCACAGATACGCAGTATTTT. Its protein is CASKATGERTDTQYF.

This clone was seen a single time. The chain joins TRBV7-3 to TRBJ1-3; tentatively, D is TRBD1 (6 bases). V was clipped by 0 bases and J by 3 bases, with 15 bases between them. The CDR3 contains 17 residues. The germline gives CDR1 SGHTA, CDR2 FQGTGA. The CDR3 spells CASSLTGQLGGGNTIYF. CDR3 in DNA: TGTGCCAGCAGCTTAACAGGACAGCTAGGAGGTGGAAACACCATATATTTT.

The chain couples TRBV18 to TRBJ1-5; TRBD1 matches at 9 bases. V shed 2 bases, J shed 6 bases, and the junction held 5 bases outside the gene matches. This CDR3 has 15 residues. Germline V CDR1 and CDR2: KGHSH, LQKENI. The CDR3 coding sequence is TGTGCCAGCTCACCAGAACAGGGGGCTGGTCAGCCCCAGCATTTT. This gives the protein CASSPEQGAGQPQHF.

The V and J genes are TRBV5-1 and TRBJ2-7; 8 bases agree with TRBD2. The germline CDR1 and CDR2 sequences are SGHRS and YFSETQ. The CDR3 runs 16 residues. The V segment lost 0 bases and the J segment 2 bases; nucleotides outside the gene matches: 7. The CDR3 reads CASSLAQLADPYEQYF. The CDR3 DNA reads as TGCGCCAGCAGCTTGGCCCAACTAGCGGACCCCTACGAGCAGTACTTC.

In this sample, this clone turned up a few times. V and J are TRBV7-8 and TRBJ1-4; D ambiguous. In germline, CDR1 is SGHVS, CDR2 FQNEAQ. V was trimmed by 2 bases and J by 4 bases, leaving 11 bases between them. The CDR3 consists of 15 residues. In DNA, the CDR3 is TGTGCCAGCAGCTTATCCCCGGGATTTAATGAAAAACTGTTTTTT. Its protein is CASSLSPGFNEKLFF.